Listed below are T cell receptor beta chains from one sample, sequenced in a study of blood T cell repertoires in COVID-19. Assay: immunoSEQ multiplex PCR; the TCRdb copy retains only in-frame clones and omits some. The table has 140,000 to 150,000 clones, 87% seen once. The sequenced sample was peripheral blood. These receptors were collected from an elderly man with acute or convalescent COVID-19. CDR3s include the opening cysteine and the closing phenylalanine or tryptophan. A D gene is named only where the DNA matches it firmly. Clone size, where shown, is once, few, many, or a class for clones that have expanded.

TGTGCCAGCAGGTACTCACTGCAAGAGACCCAGTACTTC | CASRYSLQETQYF | - | TRBJ2-5 | 13 | - | TRBV7-2
TGTGCCAGCAGCTTAGACGCAGGGAAAGGAAACACCATATATTTT | CASSLDAGKGNTIYF | - | TRBJ1-3 | 15 | - | TRBV13
TGTGCCAGTAGTCCGGACAGGGAGCGAGAGACCCAGTACTTC | CASSPDRERETQYF | - | TRBJ2-5 | 14 | TRBD1 | TRBV19
TGTGCCAGCTCACCACCGTTTGGGCTAGCGGGGGGATTCAATGAGCAGTTCTTC | CASSPPFGLAGGFNEQFF | - | TRBJ2-1 | 18 | TRBD2 | TRBV18
TGTGCCAGCAGTCGGGCTGGGAGAGGGGCCAACGTCCTGACTTTC | CASSRAGRGANVLTF | - | TRBJ2-6 | 15 | - | TRBV2
TGTGCCAGCAGATCTGGACTAGGGCCCATGACAGATACGCAGTATTTT | CASRSGLGPMTDTQYF | - | TRBJ2-3 | 16 | TRBD2 | TRBV28
TGTGCCAGTAGTCCCGGACTAGCGGGAGCGGGGAGCAGCACAGATACGCAGTATTTT | CASSPGLAGAGSSTDTQYF | - | TRBJ2-3 | 19 | TRBD2 | TRBV19
TGTGCCAGCAGTTTCCTGGGACAGGGGGGAAACTCACCCCTCCACTTT | CASSFLGQGGNSPLHF | - | TRBJ1-6 | 16 | TRBD1 | TRBV6-5
TGTGCCAGCCGGACAGGGAGAATGAACACTGAAGCTTTCTTT | CASRTGRMNTEAFF | - | TRBJ1-1 | 14 | TRBD1 | TRBV28
TGTGCCAGCAGTGTTCCCAGGGTTAGGGGCAATCAGCCCCAGCATTTT | CASSVPRVRGNQPQHF | - | TRBJ1-5 | 16 | - | TRBV25-1
TGTGCCAGCATCTTGAACCAGGGGAGTCAGCCCCAGCATTTT | CASILNQGSQPQHF | - | TRBJ1-5 | 14 | - | TRBV28
TGCAGCGTTGACCGGGGAGGCGAAGAGACCCAGTACTTC | CSVDRGGEETQYF | - | TRBJ2-5 | 13 | - | TRBV29-1
TGTGCCAGCACTGCGGGACTCCCCCGAGTTGATGAGCAGTTCTTC | CASTAGLPRVDEQFF | - | TRBJ2-1 | 15 | - | TRBV6-5
TGTGCCAGCAGTTTACCCTCTCGGACAGGGGGCAGGGACACCATATATTTT | CASSLPSRTGGRDTIYF | - | TRBJ1-3 | 17 | TRBD1 | TRBV28
TGTGCCACCAGTGATCGGACAGGGACCAATAATCAGCCCCAGCATTTT | CATSDRTGTNNQPQHF | - | TRBJ1-5 | 16 | TRBD1 | TRBV24-1
TGTGCCAGCAGTCCGACCGGGACAGTTGCTGGTGAGCAGTTCTTC | CASSPTGTVAGEQFF | few | TRBJ2-1 | 15 | TRBD1 | TRBV6-5
TGCGCCAGCAGCCCTGGACAGATTAGCTCCTACGAGCAGTACTTC | CASSPGQISSYEQYF | - | TRBJ2-7 | 15 | - | TRBV5-1
TGTGCCAGCAGCCAAGAGATCTCTGGAAACACCATATATTTT | CASSQEISGNTIYF | - | TRBJ1-3 | 14 | - | TRBV11-2
TGTGCCAGCAGCTCTTTATCGGGTCTCGTAAATGAAAAACTGTTTTTT | CASSSLSGLVNEKLFF | - | TRBJ1-4 | 16 | - | TRBV7-9
TGTGCCAGCGGCGGGACAGGGAGACAGGGCACCGGGGAGCTGTTTTTT | CASGGTGRQGTGELFF | - | TRBJ2-2 | 16 | TRBD1 | TRBV28
TGTGCCAGCAGTTTAGGGTCAGGGGGGTATGGCTACACCTTC | CASSLGSGGYGYTF | - | TRBJ1-2 | 14 | TRBD1 | TRBV28
TGTGCCAGCAGGCAGGGAACCTATAATTCACCCCTCCACTTT | CASRQGTYNSPLHF | - | TRBJ1-6 | 14 | - | TRBV6-5
TGTGCCAGCAGCCCCGACCGGGAGGGGGGCACAGATACGCAGTATTTT | CASSPDREGGTDTQYF | - | TRBJ2-3 | 16 | TRBD2 | TRBV5-4
TGTGCCAGCAGCTTGTTATTGGGGACTAGCGGAGATACGCAGTATTTT | CASSLLLGTSGDTQYF | - | TRBJ2-3 | 16 | TRBD2 | TRBV5-4
TGTGCCAGCAGCTTAAACGGGAGAAATCAGCCCCAGCATTTT | CASSLNGRNQPQHF | once | TRBJ1-5 | 14 | - | TRBV7-2
TGTGCCAGCAGCCAAGATCTAAATGCACCCGCTGGTGGCTACACCTTC | CASSQDLNAPAGGYTF | few | TRBJ1-2 | 16 | - | TRBV4-2
TGCGCCAGCAGTGGGCCGGTACAGGGGACAGACTATGGCTACACCTTC | CASSGPVQGTDYGYTF | - | TRBJ1-2 | 16 | TRBD1 | TRBV10-1
TGTGCCTGGAGTGCCCGGGACAGAGGGAGAGAAAAACTGTTTTTT | CAWSARDRGREKLFF | - | TRBJ1-4 | 15 | TRBD1 | TRBV30
TGTGCTAGCAGCTTACTGGACAGGGACAATGAGCAGTTCTTC | CASSLLDRDNEQFF | - | TRBJ2-1 | 14 | TRBD1 | TRBV7-7
TGTGCCAGCAGATTAGACGTCGACAGTTCACCCCTCCACTTT | CASRLDVDSSPLHF | - | TRBJ1-6 | 14 | - | TRBV7-9
TGTGCCAGCAGGGCCGGGACAGGGTTCACCGGGGAGCTGTTTTTT | CASRAGTGFTGELFF | - | TRBJ2-2 | 15 | TRBD1 | TRBV6-5
TGTGCCAGCAGCGCCCTCCCCCGCGGGTCGGAGCAGTACTTC | CASSALPRGSEQYF | few | TRBJ2-7 | 14 | - | TRBV9
TGTGCCAGCAGGAGACTAGCGGGGGGGATGAACACCGGGGAGCTGTTTTTT | CASRRLAGGMNTGELFF | - | TRBJ2-2 | 17 | TRBD2 | TRBV3-1/TRBV3-2
TGTGCCAGCAGCTTGAGACCAGGTGACACTGAAGCTTTCTTT | CASSLRPGDTEAFF | - | TRBJ1-1 | 14 | - | TRBV27
TGTGCCAGCAAATCGGACGAGGGGGACTACGAGCAGTACTTC | CASKSDEGDYEQYF | - | TRBJ2-7 | 14 | - | TRBV21-1
TGTGCCTGGAGTCCTATGACGGACTATTACACTGAAGCTTTCTTT | CAWSPMTDYYTEAFF | once | TRBJ1-1 | 15 | - | TRBV30
TGTGCCACCAGTGATTTTGGAGATCAGCCCCAGCATTTT | CATSDFGDQPQHF | - | TRBJ1-5 | 13 | - | TRBV24-1
TGTGCCAGCATGGGACACGCCTCGATAAATTCACCCCTCCACTTT | CASMGHASINSPLHF | - | TRBJ1-6 | 15 | - | TRBV6-5
TGTGCCAGCAGCACTAGCCTACATACGCAGTATTTT | CASSTSLHTQYF | - | TRBJ2-3 | 12 | - | TRBV12-3/TRBV12-4
TGTGCCATAGGTAGTGGCGCGGGGGGACCCCAAGAGACCCAGTACTTC | CAIGSGAGGPQETQYF | - | TRBJ2-5 | 16 | TRBD2 | TRBV10-3
TGTGCCACCAGCAGACAGGGGGCGGACAATCAGCCCCAGCATTTT | CATSRQGADNQPQHF | - | TRBJ1-5 | 15 | TRBD1 | TRBV15
TGCGCCAGCAGCCAACCCTGGGGGAGGAATGAGCAGTTCTTC | CASSQPWGRNEQFF | - | TRBJ2-1 | 14 | - | TRBV4-1
TGTGCCAGCAGTCCCTACACAGGGGCGGGTGAAGCTTTCTTT | CASSPYTGAGEAFF | - | TRBJ1-1 | 14 | TRBD1 | TRBV28
TGTGCCAGCAGCCAAGTACTTCTGAGCTCCTATAATTCACCCCTCCACTTT | CASSQVLLSSYNSPLHF | - | TRBJ1-6 | 17 | - | TRBV3-1/TRBV3-2
TGTGCCAGCAGGGAGACAGGGATCTCCTACAATGAGCAGTTCTTC | CASRETGISYNEQFF | - | TRBJ2-1 | 15 | TRBD1 | TRBV5-6
TGCAGTGCTAGACCCCCGGAGACCCAGTACTTC | CSARPPETQYF | - | TRBJ2-5 | 11 | - | TRBV20-1
TGTGCCAGCACCCGGGGACTAGCGGGAGACATTCAGTACTTC | CASTRGLAGDIQYF | - | TRBJ2-4 | 14 | TRBD2 | TRBV28
TGTGCCAGCAGCAGGACTAGTGCCAACTACAATGAGCAGTTCTTC | CASSRTSANYNEQFF | - | TRBJ2-1 | 15 | TRBD2 | TRBV7-8
TGTGCCAGCAGTTCCCCTGGGGCAGGGGATTCACCCCTCCACTTT | CASSSPGAGDSPLHF | - | TRBJ1-6 | 15 | - | TRBV6-5
TGTGCCAGCAGCCTTGGCGCGGGAGCAGCCAATAGGGAGACCCAGTACTTC | CASSLGAGAANRETQYF | - | TRBJ2-5 | 17 | TRBD2 | TRBV5-4
TGTGCCAGCAACTTCGGGAGGGGCCTCGGAGATACGCAGTATTTT | CASNFGRGLGDTQYF | - | TRBJ2-3 | 15 | TRBD2 | TRBV11-2
TGTGCCTGGAGTAAAACCGGGACAGGTCGAACACCCCTCCACTTT | CAWSKTGTGRTPLHF | - | TRBJ1-6 | 15 | TRBD1 | TRBV30
TGTGCCAGTAGTATTCAGGATACCTCCTACGAGCAGTACTTC | CASSIQDTSYEQYF | - | TRBJ2-7 | 14 | - | TRBV19
TGTGCCAGCAGCTGGGACTGGAACACCGGGGAGCTGTTTTTT | CASSWDWNTGELFF | once | TRBJ2-2 | 14 | - | TRBV7-8
TGTGCCAGCACATCAACAGGGCCGGTGGACCAGCCCCAGCATTTT | CASTSTGPVDQPQHF | once | TRBJ1-5 | 15 | - | TRBV28